Included here is one T cell receptor (beta chain) sequence, with context. Its antigen is still unknown. Within one base of it there is no much larger clone, and no base qualities were kept. Whole blood was collected in K2EDTA tubes by collaborating institutions according to the institutions' own protocols. For TCRbeta analysis, collaborators shipped samples as frozen whole blood, isolated PBMCs, or DNA extracted from either of those sample types. This entry comes from a study of blood T cell repertoires in COVID-19 (dated by TCRdb to between 2020 and 2021). With regard to the full study: Samples from collaborators originated in the United States, Italy and Spain and spanned both the acute and convalescent phases of COVID-19. The prospective study material was composed of cDNA or gDNA derived from T cells, B-cell-depleted T cells, or PBMCs. Where available, HLA class I and class II types were taken from metadata supplied by the sample provider and were not determined by assay-based typing. The repertoires were released in a freely available public database meant as a resource for research on the immune response to SARS-CoV-2. The sample metadata nearly always contained a de-identified subject ID, COVID-19 status, age in years and sex. Samples came from the ongoing ImmuneRACE study (first 160 participants) plus 1,254 subjects from 6 global collaborators. Deeply sampled blood TCRbeta repertoires from subjects exposed to, actively infected with, or recovered from COVID-19 were included in the dataset. General study outcomes and caveats: Clinical and demographic metadata were provided uncurated, with the amount varying by source and participant.

TCRbeta CDR3 regions were amplified from genomic DNA by means of the immunoSEQ Assay, a bias-controlled multiplex PCR. In the paper's pipeline: The number of nucleated cells in each sample was estimated from the amplification of reference gene primers within the assay. Sequence reads were collapsed and filtered to measure the absolute abundance of every unique TCRbeta CDR3 rearrangement. For each sample, productive Simpson clonality was calculated as the square root of Simpson's diversity index across productive rearrangements. The immuneACCESS repertoire file appears here via TCRdb, limited to in-frame rearrangements. These files lack a portion of the clones; in checked studies, under half of the deficit traces to unresolved V genes, and the cause of the others is not known. That table furnishes V, J and clone size, whereas the DNA furnished D and trimming. This sample has over 100,000 clones in its table, and about 83% of those were observed once. About a tenth of the sample is in the top ten clones.

The origin of this receptor is a man aged 40-49 years with active or convalescent COVID-19. Material for sequencing was peripheral blood.

The bases read TGTGATTTGAGCTCCTACAATGAGCAGTTCTTC. This translates into CDLSSYNEQFF. This chain joins TRBV7-5 to TRBJ2-1; whether TRBD2, the table's D call, matches the DNA was not checked. TRBV7-5 is a pseudogene locus. The CDR3 covers 11 residues, taking in both the cysteine and the phenylalanine. Only CDR3 DNA is held: 33 bases, read in frame from base 1.